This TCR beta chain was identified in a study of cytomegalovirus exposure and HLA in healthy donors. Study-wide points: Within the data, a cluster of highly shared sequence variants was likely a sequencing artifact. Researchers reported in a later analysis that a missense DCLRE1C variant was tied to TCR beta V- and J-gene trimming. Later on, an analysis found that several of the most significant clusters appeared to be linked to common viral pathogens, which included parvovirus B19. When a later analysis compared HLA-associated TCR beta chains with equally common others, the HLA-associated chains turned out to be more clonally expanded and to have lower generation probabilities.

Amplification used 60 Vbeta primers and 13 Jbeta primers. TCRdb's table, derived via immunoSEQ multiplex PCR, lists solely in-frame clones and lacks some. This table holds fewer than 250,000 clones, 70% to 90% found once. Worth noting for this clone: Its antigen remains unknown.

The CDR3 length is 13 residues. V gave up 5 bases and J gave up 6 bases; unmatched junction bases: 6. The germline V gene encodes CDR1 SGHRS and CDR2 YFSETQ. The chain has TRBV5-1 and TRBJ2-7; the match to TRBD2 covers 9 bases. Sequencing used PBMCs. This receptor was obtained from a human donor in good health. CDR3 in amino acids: CASRRGLALEQYF. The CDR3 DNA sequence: TGCGCCAGCAGAAGAGGACTAGCGCTCGAGCAGTACTTC.